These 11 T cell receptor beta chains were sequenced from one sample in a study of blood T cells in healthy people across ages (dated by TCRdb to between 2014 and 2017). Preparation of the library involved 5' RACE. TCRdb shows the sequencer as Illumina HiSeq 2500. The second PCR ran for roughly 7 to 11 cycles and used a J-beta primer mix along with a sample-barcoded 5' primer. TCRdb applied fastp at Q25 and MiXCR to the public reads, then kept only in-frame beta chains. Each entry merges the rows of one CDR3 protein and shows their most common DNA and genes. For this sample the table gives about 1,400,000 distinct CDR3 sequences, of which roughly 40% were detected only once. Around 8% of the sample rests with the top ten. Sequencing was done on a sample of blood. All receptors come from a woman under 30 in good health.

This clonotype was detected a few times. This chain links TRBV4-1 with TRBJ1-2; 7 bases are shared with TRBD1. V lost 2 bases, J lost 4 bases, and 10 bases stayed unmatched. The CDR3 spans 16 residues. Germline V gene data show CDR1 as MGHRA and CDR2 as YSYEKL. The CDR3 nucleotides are TGCGCCAGCAGCCAATCCCAGGGACAGAATCTCTATGGCTACACCTTC. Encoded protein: CASSQSQGQNLYGYTF.

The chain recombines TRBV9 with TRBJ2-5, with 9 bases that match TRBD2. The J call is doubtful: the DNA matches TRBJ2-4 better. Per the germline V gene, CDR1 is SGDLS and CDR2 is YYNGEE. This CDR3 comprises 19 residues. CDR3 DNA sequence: TGTGCCAGTACTCTAAGGGCCCTTAGCGGGAGCATAGCCAAAAACATTCAGTACTTC. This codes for CASTLRALSGSIAKNIQYF.

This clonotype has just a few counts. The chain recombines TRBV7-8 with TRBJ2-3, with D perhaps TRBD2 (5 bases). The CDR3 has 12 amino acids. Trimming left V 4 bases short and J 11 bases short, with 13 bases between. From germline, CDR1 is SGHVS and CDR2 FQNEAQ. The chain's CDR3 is CASSSDFLMQYF. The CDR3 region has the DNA TGTGCCAGCAGCTCGGACTTCCTTATGCAGTATTTT.

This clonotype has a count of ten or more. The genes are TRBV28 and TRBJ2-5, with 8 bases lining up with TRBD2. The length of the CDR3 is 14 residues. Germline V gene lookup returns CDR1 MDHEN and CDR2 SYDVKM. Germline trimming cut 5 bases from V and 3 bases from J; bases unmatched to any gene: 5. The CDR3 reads CASSRSGLEETQYF. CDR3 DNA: TGTGCCAGCAGTCGTTCGGGACTAGAAGAGACCCAGTACTTC.

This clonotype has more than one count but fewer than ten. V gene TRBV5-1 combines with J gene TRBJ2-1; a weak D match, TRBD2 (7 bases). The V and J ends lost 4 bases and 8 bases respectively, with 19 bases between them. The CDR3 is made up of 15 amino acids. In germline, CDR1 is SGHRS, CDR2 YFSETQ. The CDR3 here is CASSLLGGAVHEQFF. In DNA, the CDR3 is TGCGCCAGCAGCCTACTTGGGGGGGCGGTCCATGAGCAGTTCTTC.

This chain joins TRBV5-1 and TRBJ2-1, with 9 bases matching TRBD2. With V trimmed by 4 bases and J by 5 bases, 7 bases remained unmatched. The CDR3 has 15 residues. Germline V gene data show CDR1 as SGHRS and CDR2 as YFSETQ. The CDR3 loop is CASSVGLANNNEQFF. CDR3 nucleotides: TGCGCCAGCAGCGTAGGACTAGCGAATAACAATGAGCAGTTCTTC.

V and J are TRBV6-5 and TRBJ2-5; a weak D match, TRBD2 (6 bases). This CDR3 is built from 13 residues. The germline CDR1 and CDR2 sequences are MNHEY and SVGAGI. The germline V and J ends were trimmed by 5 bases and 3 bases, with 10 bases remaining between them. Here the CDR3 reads CASSRLGEETQYF. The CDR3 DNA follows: TGTGCCAGCAGTCGACTAGGCGAAGAGACCCAGTACTTC.

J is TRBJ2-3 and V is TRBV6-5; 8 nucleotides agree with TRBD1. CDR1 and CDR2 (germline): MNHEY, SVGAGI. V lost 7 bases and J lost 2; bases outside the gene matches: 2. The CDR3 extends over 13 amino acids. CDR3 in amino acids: CASKQGVTDTQYF. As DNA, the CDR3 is TGTGCCAGCAAACAGGGGGTCACAGATACGCAGTATTTT.

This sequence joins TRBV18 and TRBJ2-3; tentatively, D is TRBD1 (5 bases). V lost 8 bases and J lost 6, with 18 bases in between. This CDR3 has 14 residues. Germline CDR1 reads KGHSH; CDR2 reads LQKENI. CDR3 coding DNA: TGTGCCAGCCCCCCAAATTCAGGGTCCGATACGCAGTATTTT. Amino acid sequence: CASPPNSGSDTQYF.

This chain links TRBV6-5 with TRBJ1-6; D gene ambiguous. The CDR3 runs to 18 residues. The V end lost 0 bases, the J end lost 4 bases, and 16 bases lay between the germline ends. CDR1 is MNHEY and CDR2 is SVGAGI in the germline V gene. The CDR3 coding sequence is TGTGCCAGCAGTTACTCGGTTCCCCTCTCGGCGTATAATTCACCCCTCCACTTT. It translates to CASSYSVPLSAYNSPLHF.

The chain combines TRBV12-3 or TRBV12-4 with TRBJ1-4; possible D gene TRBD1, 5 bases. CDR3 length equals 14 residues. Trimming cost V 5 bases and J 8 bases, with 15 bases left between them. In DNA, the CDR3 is TGTGCCAGCAGTGGGGGAACTCCGGTCGAAAAACTGTTTTTT. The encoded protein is CASSGGTPVEKLFF.